What follows are 28 T cell receptor beta chains derived from one specimen sequenced in a study of CD8+ T cells in alopecia areata. Treatment in this sample: oral pan-JAK inhibitor, 5-10 mg twice daily. Once RNA had been extracted, it was reverse transcribed into cDNA to act as the sequencing template. Using immunoSEQ multiplex PCR, the repertoire was profiled, and TCRdb retains in-frame clones only, with some absent. This repertoire shows more than 200,000 clones, 64% found once; its top ten account for about 4.2%. The material sequenced was CD4+ T cells sorted from blood, taken at week 4, from a patient treated with tofacitinib. The receptor set was obtained from a human donor with alopecia areata.

This clone was counted between two and nine times. The chain couples TRBV30 to TRBJ1-5, with 8 bases that match TRBD1. This CDR3 is built from 13 residues. V shed 5 bases and J 7 bases; nucleotides not matched to a gene: 7. From germline, CDR1 is GTSNPN and CDR2 SVGIG (reference sequence). CDR3 residues: CAWQTGDRQPQHF. As DNA, the CDR3 is TGTGCCTGGCAGACAGGGGACCGACAGCCCCAGCATTTT.

This clone appeared a few times. An end of the junction does not agree with germline; a read error may underlie this. The chain employs TRBV7-7 and TRBJ2-5; 10 bases agree with TRBD2. This CDR3 region has 12 residues. Germline lookup yields CDR1 SSHAT and CDR2 FNYEAQ (reference sequence). DNA of the CDR3: TGTGCTAGCAGCTTAGCGGGGGGGACCCAGTACTTC. This translates into CASSLAGGTQYF.

The chain joins TRBV18 to TRBJ2-5, with no clear D. Trimming took 3 bases from V and 3 from J, leaving 5 bases between them. Per the germline V gene, CDR1 is KGHSH and CDR2 is LQKENI. The CDR3 has 12 residues. The CDR3 bases are TGTGCCAGCTCACCGGAAGAAGAGACCCAGTACTTC. As protein: CASSPEEETQYF.

V gene TRBV7-9 combines with J gene TRBJ2-1; 7 bases fit TRBD1. CDR1 and CDR2 (germline): SEHNR, FQNEAQ (reference sequence). V lost 6 bases, J lost 2 bases, and 7 bases stayed unmatched. This CDR3 contains 15 residues. CDR3 sequence reads: CASSPGQFTYNEQFF. The CDR3 DNA is TGTGCCAGCAGTCCGGGACAGTTTACCTACAATGAGCAGTTCTTC.

Comments on this clone: Different DNA sequences within this sample yield the same CDR3. V and J are TRBV29-1 and TRBJ1-1; D is ambiguous. The germline V and J ends were trimmed by 6 bases and 1 base, with 6 bases remaining between them. The CDR3 loop spans 11 amino acids. Germline V gene data show CDR1 as SQVTM and CDR2 as ANQGSEA. CDR3 nucleotide sequence: TGCAGCGTAAATCCGAACACTGAAGCTTTCTTT. Protein product: CSVNPNTEAFF.

This clone is a singleton in its sample. The CDR3 spells CASRLRDGSSYEQYF. CDR3 coding DNA: TGTGCCAGCAGACTCCGGGACGGGAGCTCCTACGAGCAGTACTTC. The chain carries TRBV2 and TRBJ2-7; D is perhaps TRBD2 (6 bases). This CDR3 comprises 15 residues. V lost 6 bases and J 0 bases, leaving 15 bases between the germline ends. Germline V gene lookup returns CDR1 SNHLY and CDR2 FYNNEI.

J is TRBJ1-1 and V is TRBV30; D perhaps matches TRBD1 (5 bases). CDR1 is GTSNPN, CDR2 SVGIG, per germline (reference sequence). The CDR3 is made up of 15 amino acids. Trimming cost V 1 base and J 0 bases, with 12 bases left between them. This CDR3 reads CAWSGGGTVNTEAFF. Here the CDR3 DNA reads TGTGCCTGGAGTGGCGGGGGAACTGTGAACACTGAAGCTTTCTTT. Together with reference TRBV30 and TRBJ1-1, the CDR3 gives the full variable domain: SQTIHQWPATLVQPVGSPLSLECTVEGTSNPNLYWYRQAAGRGLQLLFYSVGIGQISSEVPQNLSASRPQDRQFILSSKKLLLSDSGFYLCAWSGGGTVNTEAFFGQGTRLTVV.

The CDR3 reads CASSQSDLGYTQYF. The CDR3 DNA sequence: TGCGCCAGCAGTCAATCGGACCTGGGGTATACGCAGTATTTT. This chain links TRBV23-1 with TRBJ2-3; D gene ambiguous. TRBV23-1 belongs to the ORF category, with a function that is uncertain. The V end was cut by 0 bases, the J end by 7 bases, with 11 bases between. The CDR3 is made up of 14 amino acids.

This clone was observed a single time. The chain links TRBV29-1 to TRBJ2-6; 7 bases match TRBD1. V shed 8 bases and J 2 bases; nucleotides not matched to a gene: 6. Germline CDR1 is SQVTM and CDR2 is ANQGSEA. This CDR3 region has 14 residues. The CDR3 sequence: CSTTGTAGANVLTF. The CDR3 DNA is TGCAGCACAACCGGGACAGCTGGGGCCAACGTCCTGACTTTC.

The rearrangement links TRBV7-9 to TRBJ2-1; possible D gene TRBD1, 5 bases. Looked up from germline, CDR1 is SEHNR and CDR2 is FQNEAQ (reference sequence). Between the trimmed V and J ends, which lost 11 bases and 9 bases, there was a span of 23 bases. There are 14 residues in the CDR3. For the CDR3, the DNA is TGTGCCGGATCTACAGGTAAGAAGATCAGTGAGCAGTTCTTC. Encoded protein: CAGSTGKKISEQFF.

The J gene is TRBJ1-4, the V gene TRBV29-1, with D perhaps TRBD1 (6 bases). Germline V lookup: CDR1 SQVTM, CDR2 ANQGSEA. This CDR3 region has 13 residues. Trimming shortened V by 4 bases and J by 5 bases, and 11 bases separated the two germline ends. CDR3 sequence reads: CSVGGQPNEKLFF. The CDR3, as DNA: TGCAGCGTTGGAGGACAGCCGAATGAAAAACTGTTTTTT.

The chain has TRBV18 and TRBJ1-1; no definite D call. Germline V gives CDR1 KGHSH, CDR2 LQKENI. The CDR3 is 14 amino acids. Trimming cost V 2 bases and J 1 base, with 8 bases left between them. The CDR3 bases are TGTGCCAGCTCACCAGGGTTAGGGAACACTGAAGCTTTCTTT. This codes for CASSPGLGNTEAFF.

The chain couples TRBV29-1 to TRBJ1-2; D remains unclear. Looked up from germline, CDR1 is SQVTM and CDR2 is ANQGSEA. The CDR3 contains 11 residues. V was cut by 7 bases and J by 6 bases, with 12 bases left in between. CDR3 loop: CSGTGLDGYTF. As DNA, the CDR3 is TGCAGCGGGACCGGGCTCGATGGCTACACCTTC. Combining the CDR3 with reference TRBV29-1 and TRBJ1-2 gives the whole variable domain SAVISQKPSRDICQRGTSLTIQCQVDSQVTMMFWYRQQPGQSLTLIATANQGSEATYESGFVIDKFPISRPNLTFSTLTVSNMSPEDSSIYLCSGTGLDGYTFGSGTRLTVV.

The V gene is TRBV30, the J gene TRBJ2-7, with TRBD1 matching 9 bases. The germline V gene has CDR1 GTSNPN and CDR2 SVGIG (reference sequence). V gave up 2 bases and J gave up 4 bases; unmatched junction bases: 3. The CDR3 covers 13 residues. This chain's CDR3 is CAWSQGQGYEQYF. For the CDR3, the DNA is TGTGCCTGGAGTCAAGGACAGGGGTACGAGCAGTACTTC. Using reference TRBV30 and TRBJ2-7 for the parts outside the CDR3, the full variable domain is SQTIHQWPATLVQPVGSPLSLECTVEGTSNPNLYWYRQAAGRGLQLLFYSVGIGQISSEVPQNLSASRPQDRQFILSSKKLLLSDSGFYLCAWSQGQGYEQYFGPGTRLTVT.

This clone was picked up a small number of times. The chain is built from TRBV9 and TRBJ1-6; no definite D call. V lost 0 bases and J 8 bases, leaving 9 bases between the germline ends. Germline V gene data show CDR1 as SGDLS and CDR2 as YYNGEE. There are 14 residues in the CDR3. In DNA form, the CDR3 reads TGTGCCAGCAGCGTAGATGGAAGAGATTCACCCCTCCACTTT. Translation: CASSVDGRDSPLHF.

This clone was seen at least ten times. This sequence joins TRBV4-3 and TRBJ2-3; D gene ambiguous. The V gene's germline CDR1 is LGHNA and CDR2 YSLEER. The length of the CDR3 is 12 residues. The germline V and J ends were trimmed by 0 bases and 6 bases, with 4 bases remaining between them. CDR3 region: CASSQESDTQYF. CDR3 DNA: TGCGCCAGCAGCCAAGAGAGCGATACGCAGTATTTT.

The chain couples TRBV5-1 to TRBJ1-5; 8 nucleotides align to TRBD1. J was trimmed by 8 bases and V by 0 bases; bases with no gene match: 4. CDR1 and CDR2 from the germline V gene are SGHRS and YFSETQ. This CDR3 region has 14 residues. The DNA of the CDR3 is TGCGCCAGCAGCTTGGGACAGGGGTATGAGCCCCAGCATTTT. Translated: CASSLGQGYEPQHF.

This clone was picked up a small number of times. V is TRBV6-5 and J is TRBJ2-1; D remains ambiguous. Trimming removed 6 bases at V and 6 bases at J, with 9 bases between. Germline values: CDR1 MNHEY, CDR2 SVGAGI. CDR3 length: 12 residues. The CDR3 sequence: CASSFRGNEQFF. CDR3 sequence (DNA): TGTGCCAGCAGCTTCCGAGGCAATGAGCAGTTCTTC.

V usage is TRBV15 and J usage is TRBJ1-5; the match to TRBD1 covers 9 bases. This CDR3 is 16 amino acids long. The V gene's germline CDR1 is LNHNV and CDR2 YYDKDF (reference sequence). V trimming: 1 base; J trimming: 6 bases; junction bases outside the gene matches: 7. The CDR3 region is CATSRGDRVARQPQHF. The CDR3 region has the DNA TGTGCCACCAGCAGAGGGGACAGGGTCGCGCGTCAGCCCCAGCATTTT.

This clone showed up just a few times. This sequence joins TRBV30 and TRBJ2-2; possibly TRBD2 for D (5 bases). V gave up 0 bases and J gave up 7 bases, with 12 bases separating them. Germline V gene sequence: CDR1 GTSNPN, CDR2 SVGIG (reference sequence). This CDR3 contains 14 residues. The CDR3 bases are TGTGCCTGGAGTGTAGCCTCGAGGGACGGGGAGCTGTTTTTT. It codes for CAWSVASRDGELFF.

The genes are TRBV29-1 and TRBJ1-2, with D possibly being TRBD1 (6 bases). CDR3 length: 11 residues. Germline assignment: CDR1 SQVTM and CDR2 ANQGSEA. Between the trimmed V and J ends, which lost 8 bases and 6 bases, there was a span of 13 bases. The CDR3 bases are TGCAGCTTGTCAGGGGCCCATGGCTACACCTTC. Protein sequence: CSLSGAHGYTF. Full variable domain (rest looked up from reference TRBV29-1 and TRBJ1-2): SAVISQKPSRDICQRGTSLTIQCQVDSQVTMMFWYRQQPGQSLTLIATANQGSEATYESGFVIDKFPISRPNLTFSTLTVSNMSPEDSSIYLCSLSGAHGYTFGSGTRLTVV.

The chain combines TRBV5-1 with TRBJ1-6; 7 bases line up with TRBD1. Germline V gives CDR1 SGHRS, CDR2 YFSETQ. CDR3 length: 16 residues. V trimming: 2 bases; J trimming: 5 bases; junction bases outside the gene matches: 7. The CDR3 loop is CASSFTRQGDNSPLHF. As DNA, the CDR3 is TGCGCCAGCAGCTTCACTCGACAGGGCGATAATTCACCCCTCCACTTT.

A remark on this clone: Different DNA sequences within this sample yield the same CDR3. The rearrangement links TRBV30 to TRBJ1-5, with D uncertain. Germline loops: CDR1 GTSNPN, CDR2 SVGIG (reference sequence). CDR3 length: 14 amino acids. Trimming left V 0 bases short and J 1 base short, with 7 bases between. The CDR3 loop reads CAWSVTQSNQPQHF. Here the CDR3 DNA reads TGTGCCTGGAGTGTAACGCAGAGCAATCAGCCCCAGCATTTT.

The chain couples TRBV29-1 to TRBJ1-5; a possible D gene is TRBD1 (5 bases). V was cut by 7 bases and J by 7 bases, with 17 bases left in between. The germline CDR1 and CDR2 sequences are SQVTM and ANQGSEA. The CDR3 length is 13 residues. The CDR3 DNA sequence: TGCAGCGCTGGGGAGGGGTCGGGCCAGCCCCAGCATTTT. This encodes CSAGEGSGQPQHF.

This clone turned up a few times. Within the sample, other DNA sequences also encode this same CDR3. The J gene is TRBJ1-5, the V gene TRBV30; 8 bases map to TRBD1. CDR1 and CDR2 (germline): GTSNPN, SVGIG (reference sequence). J gave up 6 bases and V 2 bases, and 3 bases lay outside the gene matches. The CDR3 has 13 amino acids. CDR3: CAWSPTGGQPQHF. CDR3 DNA sequence: TGTGCCTGGAGTCCCACAGGGGGTCAGCCCCAGCATTTT.

This clone was seen only once. CDR3: CASSYGQGFEAFF. CDR3 nucleotides: TGTGCCAGCAGTTACGGACAGGGGTTTGAAGCTTTCTTT. This sequence joins TRBV6-5 and TRBJ1-1, with 9 bases that match TRBD1. The CDR3 contains 13 residues. The germline V gene has CDR1 MNHEY and CDR2 SVGAGI. Germline trimming cut 2 bases from V and 7 bases from J; bases unmatched to any gene: 2.

J is TRBJ2-1 and V is TRBV18, with 9 bases that match TRBD2. The CDR3 runs to 17 residues. Germline V gene lookup returns CDR1 KGHSH and CDR2 LQKENI. V lost 2 bases and J lost 6; bases outside the gene matches: 11. CDR3 in DNA: TGTGCCAGCTCACCAGCGGGTAGCGGGGGTTATCGCAATGAGCAGTTCTTC. Protein product: CASSPAGSGGYRNEQFF.

The chain joins TRBV4-3 to TRBJ1-2, with D uncertain. Trimming took 0 bases from V and 8 from J, leaving 13 bases between them. The CDR3 totals 14 residues. In germline, CDR1 is LGHNA, CDR2 YSLEER. The DNA for the CDR3 is TGCGCCAGCAGCCAAGAACCCACTAACGGGGGCTACACCTTC. Translating it yields CASSQEPTNGGYTF.